This T cell receptor (beta chain) was observed in a study of long-term antiretroviral therapy in people with HIV. Study observations and caveats: All blood samples came from the years 2004 to 2017, possibly under older ART regimens. At every time point, clones expanded before ART dominated the repertoire.

Investigators performed immunoSEQ version v3.0 at survey level. Clones were read by immunoSEQ multiplex PCR, and TCRdb kept only the in-frame ones, dropping some. The data show some 28,000 clones, approximately 90% seen once. This clone was seen only once. What it recognizes is unknown. Each HIV-infected participant was given treatment in the United States. The receptor was derived from a woman younger than 30 with HIV. The sample in question was unsorted PBMCs, obtained 0.5 years after starting antiretroviral therapy.

CDR3 residues: CASSQGPYGYTF. The CDR3 DNA follows: TGTGCCAGCAGTCAGGGCCCATATGGCTACACCTTC. The rearrangement joins TRBV7-2 to TRBJ1-2; the D gene is possibly TRBD1 (5 bases). The ends were cut back, 6 bases at V and 5 bases at J, with 10 bases in the middle. This CDR3 region has 12 residues. From germline, CDR1 is SGHTA and CDR2 FQGNSA.